The rows below give T cell receptor beta chains drawn from one sample of a study of CD8 T cells in ankylosing spondylitis. TCRdb re-called the 5' RACE reads with MiXCR, one entry per CDR3 protein. The sample holds almost 400,000 distinct CDR3 sequences, approximately 20% seen once. Sequences were obtained from blood, either unsorted or a sorted T cell fraction (not recorded which). These receptors were obtained from a male donor with ankylosing spondylitis. Each CDR3 is given with its conserved first and last residue. A D gene is named only where the DNA matches it firmly. Size tells how often a clone was seen (once, few, many) or the class of an expanded clone, and some rows leave it out.

TRBV11-2	TRBJ1-1	.	few	TGTGCCAGCAGCTTAGCGGGAGGAGGGGCTTTCTTT	CASSLAGGGAFF
TRBV4-2	TRBJ1-5	.	few	TGTGCCAGCAGCCAAGGAGTAGAATCTCTGTATAGCAATCAGCCCCAGCATTTT	CASSQGVESLYSNQPQHF
TRBV20-1	TRBJ2-3	TRBD2	few	TGCAGTTCCGGACTAGCGGGATCCATACCTAGCACAGATACGCAGTATTTT	CSSGLAGSIPSTDTQYF
TRBV5-1	TRBJ1-1	.	.	TGCGCCAGCAGCTTGGTTCAGGGGCAGAGGACTGAAGCTTTCTTT	CASSLVQGQRTEAFF
TRBV28	TRBJ2-2	.	few	TGTGCCAGCAGCCGTTCCCGAAACACCGGGGAGCTGTTTTTT	CASSRSRNTGELFF
TRBV18	TRBJ2-5	.	once	TGTGCCAGCTCACCACCGGGACAACCTCGGGAGACCCAGTACTTC	CASSPPGQPRETQYF
TRBV4-1	TRBJ2-6	.	few	TGCGCCAGCAGCCAAGATCGGGCCTTACCTGGGGCCAACGTCCTGACTTTC	CASSQDRALPGANVLTF
TRBV18	TRBJ1-1	TRBD1	.	TGTGCCAGCTCCGGGGACAGTGAAGCTTTCTTT	CASSGDSEAFF
TRBV20-1	TRBJ2-1	TRBD2	few	TGCAGTGCTTCCCTTCCGGGACTAGCGGGAAATGAGCAGTTCTTC	CSASLPGLAGNEQFF
TRBV20-1	TRBJ2-7	.	once	TGCAGTGCCCTATCCCGGGTCCAAACCTACGAGCAGTACTTC	CSALSRVQTYEQYF
TRBV5-8	TRBJ2-1	TRBD2	.	TGTGCCAGCAGTCCTAACCTAGCGGGCTCCTACAATGAGCAGTTCTTC	CASSPNLAGSYNEQFF
TRBV3-1	TRBJ1-5	.	.	TGTGCCAGCAGCCAAGGGCTAGAGCAGCCCCAGCATTTT	CASSQGLEQPQHF
TRBV7-2	TRBJ2-7	TRBD2	.	TGTGCCAGCAGCTTAAGCGGGAACTCCTACGAGCAGTACTTC	CASSLSGNSYEQYF
TRBV12-3/TRBV12-4	TRBJ1-2	.	few	TGTGCCAGCAGTTTATGGTCAGGGCATGGCTACACCTTC	CASSLWSGHGYTF
TRBV10-2	TRBJ1-5	TRBD1	few	TGCGCCAGCAGTGCCCCTAATACAGGGGTCAATCAGCCCCAGCATTTT	CASSAPNTGVNQPQHF
TRBV20-1	TRBJ1-1	.	few	TGCAGTGCTAGTGTGTCCAAGGGGCCTGTGGCTGAAGCTTTCTTT	CSASVSKGPVAEAFF
TRBV20-1	TRBJ1-1	TRBD1	few	TGCAGTGCCATTCCCGGGACAGGGACCACTGAAGCTTTCTTT	CSAIPGTGTTEAFF
TRBV10-3	TRBJ2-7	.	.	TGTGCCATCAGTGATCTGAGCGTGAGGACCTACGAGCAGTACTTC	CAISDLSVRTYEQYF
TRBV20-1	TRBJ2-3	.	.	TGCAGTGCTACCTCTCTCACAGATACGCAGTATTTT	CSATSLTDTQYF
TRBV7-3	TRBJ2-1	TRBD2	once	TGTGCCAGCAGCCCCCAGCTAGCGGGAATTAATGAGCAGTTCTTC	CASSPQLAGINEQFF
TRBV6-2/TRBV6-3	TRBJ2-5	TRBD2	few	TGTGCCAGTCAGCTAGCGGGAGTCTTGGGAGAGACCCAGTACTTC	CASQLAGVLGETQYF
TRBV12-3/TRBV12-4	TRBJ2-7	.	many	TGTGCCAGCAGTTCCGGCATGGGGCTCGAGCAGTACTTC	CASSSGMGLEQYF
TRBV5-1	TRBJ2-5	.	.	TGCGCCAGCAGCTTGGTGACCGTACAAGAGACCCAGTACTTC	CASSLVTVQETQYF
TRBV6-6	TRBJ1-1	.	few	TGTGCCAGCAGTTACCAGGGGCCCACTGAAGCTTTCTTT	CASSYQGPTEAFF